The next 9 T cell receptor beta chains were all read from a single sample in a study of T cells expressing NK-cell markers. TCRdb reprocessed the 5' RACE reads and reports one entry per CDR3 protein, with no DNA. This table lists approximately 1,300 distinct CDR3 sequences. The sequenced sample consisted of blood T cells: a sorted CD56 or NKG2C T cell subset, CD4+ or CD8+ T cells, or bulk PBMC T cells (not recorded which). These receptors originate from a woman between 18 and 29 years old in good health.

Its frequency marks this clonotype as medium-sized. The chain uses TRBV9 and TRBJ2-3; TCRdb's assignment of TRBD2 cannot be checked, as there is no DNA. Germline V gene data show CDR1 as SGDLS and CDR2 as YYNGEE. CDR3 length: 15 amino acids. The CDR3 reads CASSADGPSTDTQYF.

This chain connects TRBV28 to TRBJ2-7; no DNA is available, so the TRBD1 call from TCRdb remains unchecked. The germline gives CDR1 MDHEN, CDR2 SYDVKM. The CDR3 consists of 15 residues. The CDR3 sequence is CASSSWGGSSYEQYF. The full variable domain, in which reference TRBV28 and TRBJ2-7 provide the parts outside the CDR3, is DVKVTQSSRYLVKRTGEKVFLECVQDMDHENMFWYRQDPGLGLRLIYFSYDVKMKEKGDIPEGYSVSREKKERFSLILESASTNQTSMYLCASSSWGGSSYEQYFGPGTRLTVT.

This chain uses TRBV7-6 with TRBJ2-7. From germline, CDR1 is SGHVS and CDR2 FNYEAQ. The CDR3 spans 16 residues. The CDR3: CASSLPLGGSSYEQYF.

This clonotype ranks as medium-sized (0.01 to 0.1%) in terms of frequency. This rearrangement joins TRBV14 to TRBJ2-7; TCRdb's assignment of TRBD2 cannot be checked, as there is no DNA. Germline V gives CDR1 SGHDN, CDR2 FVKESK. The CDR3 length is 18 residues. CDR3 region: CASSPLSPGTSFDYEQYF.

This clonotype is labeled medium-sized based on frequency. The J gene is TRBJ2-7, the V gene TRBV20-1; the D call of TRBD2 rests on TCRdb alone, since no DNA is present to check it. The CDR3 spans 14 residues. The germline V gene encodes CDR1 DFQATT and CDR2 SNEGSKA (reference sequence). The CDR3 loop reads CSAEPGLAEYEQYF.

This clonotype ranks as medium-sized in terms of frequency. The chain employs TRBV7-2 and TRBJ2-1; absent DNA, TCRdb's TRBD1 call cannot be checked. The V gene's germline CDR1 is SGHTA and CDR2 FQGNSA. The CDR3 totals 14 residues. The CDR3 region is CASSLALAGAPQFF.

This clonotype is medium-sized by frequency. The gene calls are TRBV13 and TRBJ2-3; TCRdb picks TRBD2, but there is no DNA to check that call. This CDR3 is 16 amino acids long. Looked up from germline, CDR1 is PRHDT and CDR2 is FYEKMQ (reference sequence). The CDR3 region is CASSNERETNTDTQYF.

Measured by frequency, this clonotype is hyperexpanded. The rearrangement joins TRBV14 to TRBJ2-1. The CDR3 is 12 residues long. Per germline, CDR1 SGHDN and CDR2 FVKESK. This CDR3 is CASSQDRVGQFF.

Judged by frequency, this clonotype is medium-sized. The chain joins TRBV15 to TRBJ2-2; lacking DNA, the TRBD1 call made by TCRdb goes unchecked. Germline V lookup: CDR1 LNHNV, CDR2 YYDKDF (reference sequence). This CDR3 spans 16 amino acids. The CDR3: CATSRRQGTDTGELFF.